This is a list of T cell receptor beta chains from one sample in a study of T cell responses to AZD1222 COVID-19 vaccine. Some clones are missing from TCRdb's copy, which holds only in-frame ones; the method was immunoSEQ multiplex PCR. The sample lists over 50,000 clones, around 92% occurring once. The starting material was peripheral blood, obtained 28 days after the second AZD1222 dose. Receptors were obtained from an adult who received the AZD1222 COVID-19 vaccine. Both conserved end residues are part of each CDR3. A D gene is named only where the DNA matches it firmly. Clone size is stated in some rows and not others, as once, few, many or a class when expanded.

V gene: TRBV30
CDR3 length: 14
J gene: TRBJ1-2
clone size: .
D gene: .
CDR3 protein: CAWSRGSEGHGYTF
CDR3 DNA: TGTGCCTGGAGCCGCGGGTCTGAGGGCCATGGCTACACCTTC

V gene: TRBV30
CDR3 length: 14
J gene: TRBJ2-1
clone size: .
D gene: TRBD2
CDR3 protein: CAWRTGLADNEQFF
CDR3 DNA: TGTGCCTGGAGGACGGGACTAGCGGACAATGAGCAGTTCTTC

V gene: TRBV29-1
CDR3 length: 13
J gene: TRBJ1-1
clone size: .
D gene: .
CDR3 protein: CSVARLPNTEAFF
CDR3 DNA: TGCAGCGTTGCAAGACTCCCGAACACTGAAGCTTTCTTT

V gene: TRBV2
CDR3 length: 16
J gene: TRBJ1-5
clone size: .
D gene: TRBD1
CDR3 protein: CASKTRGTGVNQPQHF
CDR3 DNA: TGTGCCAGCAAAACAAGAGGCACAGGGGTTAATCAGCCCCAGCATTTT

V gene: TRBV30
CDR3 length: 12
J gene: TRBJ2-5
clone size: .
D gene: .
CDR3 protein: CAWRVPPETQYF
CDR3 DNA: TGTGCCTGGAGGGTCCCCCCAGAGACCCAGTACTTC

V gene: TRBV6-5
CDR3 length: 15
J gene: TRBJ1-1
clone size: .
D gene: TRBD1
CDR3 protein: CASSYSQGGNTEAFF
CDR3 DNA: TGTGCCAGCAGTTACTCCCAGGGGGGAAACACTGAAGCTTTCTTT

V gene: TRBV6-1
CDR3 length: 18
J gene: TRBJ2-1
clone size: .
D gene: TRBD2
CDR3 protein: CASSEEASGSFAYNEQFF
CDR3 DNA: TGTGCCAGCAGTGAAGAGGCTAGCGGGAGTTTCGCCTACAATGAGCAGTTCTTC

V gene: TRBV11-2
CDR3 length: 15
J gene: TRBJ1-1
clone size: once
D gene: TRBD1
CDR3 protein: CASSLEGQGTAEAFF
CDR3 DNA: TGTGCCAGCAGCTTAGAGGGACAGGGGACCGCTGAAGCTTTCTTT

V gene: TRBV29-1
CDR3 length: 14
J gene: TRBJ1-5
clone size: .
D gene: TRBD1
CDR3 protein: CSASGGAGNQPQHF
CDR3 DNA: TGCAGCGCTTCAGGGGGCGCGGGCAATCAGCCCCAGCATTTT

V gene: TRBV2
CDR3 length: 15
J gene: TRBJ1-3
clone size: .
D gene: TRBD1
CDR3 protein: CASNTGGAGGNTIYF
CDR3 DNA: TGTGCCAGCAATACAGGGGGCGCAGGTGGAAACACCATATATTTT

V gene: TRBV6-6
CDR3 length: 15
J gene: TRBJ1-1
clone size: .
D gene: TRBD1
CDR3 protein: CASSYFTGGYTEAFF
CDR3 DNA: TGTGCCAGCAGTTACTTTACAGGGGGGTACACTGAAGCTTTCTTT

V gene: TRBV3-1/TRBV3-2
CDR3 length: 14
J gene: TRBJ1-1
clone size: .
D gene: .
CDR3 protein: CASSLRGSNTEAFF
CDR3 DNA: TGTGCCAGCAGCCTCCGGGGTTCGAACACTGAAGCTTTCTTT

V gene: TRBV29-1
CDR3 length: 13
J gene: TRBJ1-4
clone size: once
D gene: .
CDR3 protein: CSVEAEDNEKLFF
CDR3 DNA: TGCAGTGTGGAGGCGGAAGATAATGAAAAACTGTTTTTT

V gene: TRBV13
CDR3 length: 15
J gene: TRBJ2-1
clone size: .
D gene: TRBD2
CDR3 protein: CASSPRSGSFNEQFF
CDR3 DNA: TGTGCCAGCAGCCCCCGGAGCGGGAGTTTCAATGAGCAGTTCTTC

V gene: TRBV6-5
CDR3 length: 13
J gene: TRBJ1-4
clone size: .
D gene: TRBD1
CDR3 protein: CASKRDRGEKLFF
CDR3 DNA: TGTGCCAGCAAAAGGGACAGGGGGGAAAAACTGTTTTTT

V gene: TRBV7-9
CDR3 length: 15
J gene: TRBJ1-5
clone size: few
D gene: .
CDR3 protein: CASSFSDTQNQPQHF
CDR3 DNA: TGTGCCAGCAGCTTCTCGGACACGCAGAATCAGCCCCAGCATTTT

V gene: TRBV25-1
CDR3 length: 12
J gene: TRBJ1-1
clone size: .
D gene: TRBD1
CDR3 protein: CASSTGPTEAFF
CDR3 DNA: TGTGCCAGCTCGACAGGGCCCACTGAAGCTTTCTTT

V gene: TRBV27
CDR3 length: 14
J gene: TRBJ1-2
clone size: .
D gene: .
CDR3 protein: CASSSDRLNYGYTF
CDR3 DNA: TGTGCCAGCAGTTCCGACAGACTTAACTATGGCTACACCTTC

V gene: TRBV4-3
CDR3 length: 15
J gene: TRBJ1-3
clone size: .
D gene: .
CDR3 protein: CASSQGGLGGNTIYF
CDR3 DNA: TGCGCCAGCAGCCAAGGAGGGTTAGGTGGAAACACCATATATTTT

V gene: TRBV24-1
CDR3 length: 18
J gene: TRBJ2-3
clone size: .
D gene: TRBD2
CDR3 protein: CATSDLPAGGPRTDTQYF
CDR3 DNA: TGTGCCACCAGTGATTTGCCCGCGGGAGGGCCTAGAACAGATACGCAGTATTTT

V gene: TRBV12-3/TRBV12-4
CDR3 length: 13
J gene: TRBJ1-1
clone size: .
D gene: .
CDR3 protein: CASRWTEVSEAFF
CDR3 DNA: TGTGCCAGCAGATGGACCGAGGTGTCCGAAGCTTTCTTT

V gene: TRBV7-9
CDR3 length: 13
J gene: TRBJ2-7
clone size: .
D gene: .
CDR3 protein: CASSLVQGGEQYF
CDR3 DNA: TGTGCCAGCAGCTTAGTTCAGGGAGGCGAGCAGTACTTC